The clone carrying this T cell receptor beta chain was recorded once. This record comes from a study of control samples from healthy donors and cancer patients. Sequencing was performed with immunoSEQ multiplex PCR; in TCRdb, only in-frame clones are kept and a portion is missing. Among more than 100,000 clones listed, roughly 88% were seen once. The germline CDR1 and CDR2 sequences are MNHEY and SVGAGI. Trimming removed 7 bases from V and 4 bases from J, with 11 bases in between. This CDR3 region has 13 residues. The sample comprised blood. The V call is TRBV6-5, the J call TRBJ1-3; D gene unclear. This clonotype was sampled from a man aged 40-50 years in good health. The CDR3 DNA sequence: TGTGCCAGCACTAACACGGACGGAAACACCATATATTTT. Its translation: CASTNTDGNTIYF.